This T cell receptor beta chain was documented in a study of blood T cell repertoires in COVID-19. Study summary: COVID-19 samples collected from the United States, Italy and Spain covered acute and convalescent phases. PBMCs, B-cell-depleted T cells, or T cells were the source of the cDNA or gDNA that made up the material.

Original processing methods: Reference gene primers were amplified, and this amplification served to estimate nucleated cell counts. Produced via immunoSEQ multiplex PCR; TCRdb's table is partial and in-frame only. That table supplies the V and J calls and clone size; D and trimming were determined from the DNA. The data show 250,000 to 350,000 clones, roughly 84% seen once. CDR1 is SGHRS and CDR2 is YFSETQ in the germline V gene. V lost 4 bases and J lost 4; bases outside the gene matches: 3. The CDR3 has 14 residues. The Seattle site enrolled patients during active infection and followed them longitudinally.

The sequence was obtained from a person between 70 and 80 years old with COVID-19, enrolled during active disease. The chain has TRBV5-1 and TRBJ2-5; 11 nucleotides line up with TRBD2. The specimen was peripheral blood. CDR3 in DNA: TGCGCCAGCAGCCCCGGGACTAGCGGAGAGACCCAGTACTTC. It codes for CASSPGTSGETQYF.